A single sample is the source of the 13 T cell receptor beta chains below, sequenced in a study of CD8 T cells in Susac syndrome. A quantity of about 0.5 to 1 ug RNA underwent reverse transcription using random hexamers. Each CDR3 protein gets one entry after TCRdb re-called the immunoSEQ multiplex PCR reads with MiXCR. The repertoire holds about 190,000 distinct CDR3 sequences, with 90% to 96% as singletons. Sample: CD4+ T cells from PBMCs. All receptors derive from a human donor with Susac syndrome.

The chain recombines TRBV11-2 with TRBJ2-1; D not certain. This CDR3 is 12 amino acids long. V was cut by 3 bases and J by 6 bases, with 6 bases left in between. From germline, CDR1 is SGHAT and CDR2 FQNNGV. The CDR3 coding sequence is TGTGCCAGCAGCTTTGGCTTCAATGAGCAGTTCTTC. Translation gives CASSFGFNEQFF.

This clonotype is a singleton in its sample. V is TRBV29-1 and J is TRBJ2-1, with a tentative D call TRBD2 (6 bases). The CDR3 has 12 amino acids. Germline V gene data show CDR1 as SQVTM and CDR2 as ANQGSEA. The V gene lost 3 bases and the J gene lost 5 bases, with 8 bases spanning the gap. CDR3: CSVDSGDNEQFF. CDR3 coding DNA: TGCAGCGTTGATTCGGGGGACAATGAGCAGTTCTTC.

The chain is built from TRBV19 and TRBJ2-7, with TRBD1 as a possible D gene (6 bases). In germline, CDR1 is LNHDA, CDR2 SQIVND (reference sequence). V was pared by 11 bases and J by 3 bases, with 14 bases between. The CDR3 covers 12 residues. This CDR3 reads CASGQGGYEQYF. For the CDR3, the DNA is TGTGCCTCGGGACAAGGGGGCTACGAGCAGTACTTC.

The chain carries TRBV6-5 and TRBJ1-1, with D tentatively TRBD1 (6 bases). Germline V gene data show CDR1 as MNHEY and CDR2 as SVGAGI. The CDR3 is made up of 13 amino acids. With 7 bases removed from V and 2 bases from J, the gap between germline ends came to 11 bases. The CDR3 bases are TGTGCCAGCACAAACAGGGTAAACACTGAAGCTTTCTTT. This encodes CASTNRVNTEAFF.

The chain uses TRBV5-4 and TRBJ1-1; TRBD1 matches 7 bases. The CDR3 covers 15 residues. V trimming: 4 bases; J trimming: 4 bases; junction bases outside the gene matches: 10. Per the germline V gene, CDR1 is SGHNT and CDR2 is YYREEE (reference sequence). The DNA for the CDR3 is TGTGCCAGCAGCCGAGCCGGGACAGACCTCACTGAAGCTTTCTTT. Its protein product is CASSRAGTDLTEAFF.

The sample holds a few counts of this clonotype. The CDR3 here is CASLGADTQYF. The DNA of the CDR3 is TGTGCCAGCCTTGGGGCAGATACGCAGTATTTT. The chain has TRBV2 and TRBJ2-3; D is ambiguous. Germline CDR1 SNHLY, CDR2 FYNNEI. CDR3 size: 11 residues. The V gene lost 8 bases and the J gene lost 4 bases, with 7 bases spanning the gap.

V and J are TRBV28 and TRBJ2-3; D remains unclear. Germline V gives CDR1 MDHEN, CDR2 SYDVKM. V was cut by 6 bases and J by 2 bases, with 15 bases left in between. The CDR3 length is 15 residues. Here the CDR3 reads CASSPGAISTDTQYF. CDR3 DNA: TGTGCCAGCAGCCCGGGCGCGATTTCCACAGATACGCAGTATTTT.

The J gene is TRBJ1-6, the V gene TRBV19; the match to TRBD1 covers 8 bases. V lost 3 bases, J lost 14 bases, and 15 bases stayed unmatched. Germline CDR1 and CDR2: LNHDA and SQIVND (reference sequence). The CDR3 is made up of 16 amino acids. The CDR3 nucleotides are TGTGCCAGTAGTATTTCATCGACAGGGGCCTATTTGGCCCTCCACTTT. It translates to CASSISSTGAYLALHF.

The J gene is TRBJ2-3, the V gene TRBV12-3 or TRBV12-4, with 7 bases identical to TRBD2. This CDR3 region has 15 residues. Trimming removed 3 bases from V and 2 bases from J; junction bases left unmatched: 5. CDR3 nucleotide sequence: TGTGCCAGCAGTTTCCTAGCGGTATCCACAGATACGCAGTATTTT. Its protein is CASSFLAVSTDTQYF.

The chain recombines TRBV7-8 with TRBJ1-3; the D is unclear. V lost 7 bases to trimming and J lost 4 bases, with 14 bases between them. Germline values: CDR1 SGHVS, CDR2 FQNEAQ. CDR3 length equals 14 residues. The CDR3 sequence is CASTSLGPGNTIYF. In nucleotides, the CDR3 is TGTGCCAGCACCTCATTAGGCCCAGGAAACACCATATATTTT. The full variable domain, rest sourced from reference TRBV7-8 and TRBJ1-3, is GAGVSQSPRYKVAKRGQDVALRCDPISGHVSLFWYQQALGQGPEFLTYFQNEAQLDKSGLPSDRFFAERPEGSVSTLKIQRTQQEDSAVYLCASTSLGPGNTIYFGEGSWLTVV.

The chain couples TRBV27 to TRBJ1-2, with D tentatively TRBD1 (6 bases). The CDR3 totals 13 residues. Germline CDR1 MNHEY, CDR2 SMNVEV (reference sequence). The V end was cut by 6 bases, the J end by 6 bases, with 14 bases between. In nucleotides, the CDR3 is TGTGCCAGCAGCTTGACAGGCCGTAATGGCTACACCTTC. It yields the protein CASSLTGRNGYTF.

This chain uses TRBV7-2 with TRBJ2-3; weak D call: TRBD2 (6 bases). Trimming pared 6 bases from V and 8 bases from J, leaving 9 bases between. The CDR3 sequence is 11 residues long. The germline V gene encodes CDR1 SGHTA and CDR2 FQGNSA. In DNA, the CDR3 is TGTGCCAGCAGACTCGGGGGTACGCAGTATTTT. This translates into CASRLGGTQYF.

The chain recombines TRBV12-3 or TRBV12-4 with TRBJ2-7; 11 bases are a match to TRBD1. There are 16 residues in the CDR3. V gave up 1 base and J gave up 3 bases; unmatched junction bases: 5. CDR3 in DNA: TGTGCCAGCAGTTTAGTAGCCGGGACAGGGGGCTACGAGCAGTACTTC. Translation: CASSLVAGTGGYEQYF.